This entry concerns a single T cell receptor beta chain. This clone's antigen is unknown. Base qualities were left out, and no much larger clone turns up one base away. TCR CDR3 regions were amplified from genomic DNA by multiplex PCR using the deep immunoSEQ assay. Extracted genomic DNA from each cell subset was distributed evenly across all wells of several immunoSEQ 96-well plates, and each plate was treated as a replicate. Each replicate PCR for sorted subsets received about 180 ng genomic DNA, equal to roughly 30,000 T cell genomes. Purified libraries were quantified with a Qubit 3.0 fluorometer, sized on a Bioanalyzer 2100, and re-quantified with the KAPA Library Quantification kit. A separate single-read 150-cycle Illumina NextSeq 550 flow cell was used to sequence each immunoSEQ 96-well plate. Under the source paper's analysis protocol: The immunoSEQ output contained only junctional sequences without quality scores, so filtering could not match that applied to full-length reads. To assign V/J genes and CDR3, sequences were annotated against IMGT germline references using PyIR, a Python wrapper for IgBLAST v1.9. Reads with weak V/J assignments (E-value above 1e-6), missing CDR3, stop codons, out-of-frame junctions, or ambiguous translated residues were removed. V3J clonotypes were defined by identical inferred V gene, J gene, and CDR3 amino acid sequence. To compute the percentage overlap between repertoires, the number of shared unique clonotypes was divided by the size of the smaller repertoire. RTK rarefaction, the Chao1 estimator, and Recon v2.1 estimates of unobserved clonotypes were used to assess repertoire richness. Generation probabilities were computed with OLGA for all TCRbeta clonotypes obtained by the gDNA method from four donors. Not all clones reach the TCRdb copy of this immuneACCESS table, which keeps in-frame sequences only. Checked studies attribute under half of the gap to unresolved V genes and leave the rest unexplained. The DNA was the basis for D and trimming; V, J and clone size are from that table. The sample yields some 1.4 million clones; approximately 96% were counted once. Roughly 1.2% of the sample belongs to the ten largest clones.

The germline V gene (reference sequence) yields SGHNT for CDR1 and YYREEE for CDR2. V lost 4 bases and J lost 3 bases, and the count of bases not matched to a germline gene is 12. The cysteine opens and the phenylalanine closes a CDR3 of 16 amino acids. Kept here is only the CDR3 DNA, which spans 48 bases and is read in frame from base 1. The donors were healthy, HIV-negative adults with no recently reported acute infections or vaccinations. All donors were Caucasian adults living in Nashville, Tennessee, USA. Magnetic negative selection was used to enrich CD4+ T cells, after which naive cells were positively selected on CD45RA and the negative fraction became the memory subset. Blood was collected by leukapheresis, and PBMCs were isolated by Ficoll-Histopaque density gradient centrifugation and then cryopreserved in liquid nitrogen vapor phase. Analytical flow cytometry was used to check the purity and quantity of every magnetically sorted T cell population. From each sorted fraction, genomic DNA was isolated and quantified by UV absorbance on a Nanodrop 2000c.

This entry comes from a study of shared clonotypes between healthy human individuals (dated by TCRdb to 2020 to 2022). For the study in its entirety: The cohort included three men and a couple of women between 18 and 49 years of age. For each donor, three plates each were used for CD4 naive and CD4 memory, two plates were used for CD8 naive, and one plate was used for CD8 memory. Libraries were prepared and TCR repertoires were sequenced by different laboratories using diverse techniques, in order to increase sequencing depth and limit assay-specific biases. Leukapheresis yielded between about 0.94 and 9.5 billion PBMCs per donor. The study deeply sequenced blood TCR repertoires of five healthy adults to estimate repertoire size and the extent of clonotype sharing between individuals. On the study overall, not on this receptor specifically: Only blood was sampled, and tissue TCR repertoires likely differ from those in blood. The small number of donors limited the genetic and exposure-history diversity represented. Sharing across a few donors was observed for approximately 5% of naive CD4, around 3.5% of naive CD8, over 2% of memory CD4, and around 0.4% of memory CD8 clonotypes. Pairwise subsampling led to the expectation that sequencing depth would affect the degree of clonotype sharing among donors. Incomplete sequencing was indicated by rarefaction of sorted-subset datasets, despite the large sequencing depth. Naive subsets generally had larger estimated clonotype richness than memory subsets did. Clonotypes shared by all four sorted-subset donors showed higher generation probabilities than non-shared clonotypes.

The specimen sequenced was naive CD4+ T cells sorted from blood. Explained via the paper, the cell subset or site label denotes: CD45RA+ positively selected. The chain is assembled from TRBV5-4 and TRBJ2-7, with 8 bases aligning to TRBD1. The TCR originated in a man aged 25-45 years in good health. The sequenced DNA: TGTGCCAGCAGCCCGGGAACACGACAGGGGAACTACGAGCAGTACTTC. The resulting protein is CASSPGTRQGNYEQYF.